These 27 T cell receptor beta chains came from one sample sequenced in a study of blood T cell repertoires in COVID-19. Produced via immunoSEQ multiplex PCR; TCRdb's table is partial and in-frame only. The sample lists 60,000 to 85,000 clones; roughly 85% were seen once. Specimen: peripheral blood. The receptor set was obtained from a man in his sixties with COVID-19, enrolled during active disease.

The chain is built from TRBV7-9 and TRBJ2-3; 7 bases fit TRBD2. CDR1 and CDR2 from the germline V gene are SEHNR and FQNEAQ (reference sequence). The V gene end was trimmed by 7 bases and the J gene end by 2 bases; junction bases not matched to a gene: 12. The CDR3 loop spans 16 amino acids. The chain's CDR3 is CASKSPRAGDTDTQYF. CDR3 coding DNA: TGTGCCAGCAAATCCCCGAGGGCGGGAGACACAGATACGCAGTATTTT. The complete variable domain, with remaining parts taken from reference TRBV7-9 and TRBJ2-3, reads DTGVSQNPRHKITKRGQNVTFRCDPISEHNRLYWYRQTLGQGPEFLTYFQNEAQLEKSRLLSDRFSAERPKGSFSTLEIQRTEQGDSAMYLCASKSPRAGDTDTQYFGPGTRLTVL.

The V call is TRBV24-1, the J call TRBJ1-2; 9 bases line up with TRBD1. The CDR3 is made up of 18 amino acids. Trimming at V came to 4 bases and at J to 4 bases, leaving 15 bases not matched to a gene. The germline gives CDR1 KGHDR, CDR2 SFDVKD. The CDR3 region is CATSEGGTGSLLAYGYTF. In nucleotides, the CDR3 is TGTGCCACCAGTGAGGGGGGGACAGGGAGTCTTCTCGCCTATGGCTACACCTTC.

The chain joins TRBV6-6 to TRBJ2-3, with 8 bases matching TRBD2. V dropped 0 bases and J dropped 9; count of bases not matched to a gene: 8. The CDR3 contains 15 residues. Germline V gives CDR1 MNHNY, CDR2 SVGAGI (reference sequence). Here the CDR3 DNA reads TGTGCCAGCAGTTACTCGACCCTGACTAGCGAAACGCAGTATTTT. Protein product: CASSYSTLTSETQYF.

The J gene is TRBJ1-3, the V gene TRBV2; D is uncertain. CDR1 is SNHLY and CDR2 is FYNNEI in the germline V gene. The V end lost 7 bases, the J end lost 0 bases, and 7 bases lay between the germline ends. This CDR3 comprises 13 residues. The CDR3 loop is CASTDISGNTIYF. CDR3 DNA sequence: TGTGCCAGCACTGACATCTCTGGAAACACCATATATTTT.

The chain links TRBV28 to TRBJ1-2; unclear D gene. The germline V and J ends were trimmed by 3 bases and 6 bases, with 20 bases remaining between them. Germline CDR1 is MDHEN and CDR2 is SYDVKM. This CDR3 region has 16 residues. CDR3 coding DNA: TGTGCCAGCAGTTTTCCCGACTCTTCCTTCAAAGATGGCTACACCTTC. Its protein is CASSFPDSSFKDGYTF.

The J gene is TRBJ2-7, the V gene TRBV18; 12 nucleotides match TRBD2. Trimming at V came to 3 bases and at J to 6 bases, leaving 3 bases not matched to a gene. The CDR3 runs 14 residues. Germline V gene lookup returns CDR1 KGHSH and CDR2 LQKENI. CDR3 in DNA: TGTGCCAGCTCACCCGGGACTAGCGGGTCCGAGCAGTACTTC. It yields the protein CASSPGTSGSEQYF.

The rearrangement uses TRBV29-1 and TRBJ1-1, with TRBD1 identical over 8 bases. Germline CDR1 and CDR2: SQVTM and ANQGSEA. The CDR3 totals 14 residues. V gave up 0 bases and J gave up 10 bases; unmatched junction bases: 10. CDR3 in amino acids: CSVEEPWQGARAFF. The CDR3 nucleotides read TGCAGCGTTGAAGAACCATGGCAGGGGGCACGAGCTTTCTTT.

This sequence joins TRBV28 and TRBJ1-4, with TRBD1 matching 8 bases. After removal of 5 bases from V and 6 bases from J, the junction contained 11 bases not matched to a gene. The CDR3 has 16 residues. Germline V gene sequence: CDR1 MDHEN, CDR2 SYDVKM. DNA of the CDR3: TGTGCCAGCAGTCCGCCGACAGGGGCCGGTGATGAAAAACTGTTTTTT. Translated: CASSPPTGAGDEKLFF.

This clone has more than one count but fewer than ten. This sequence joins TRBV19 and TRBJ1-5; TRBD1 agrees at 11 bases. Germline V gene lookup returns CDR1 LNHDA and CDR2 SQIVND (reference sequence). The CDR3 runs to 16 residues. Trimming cost V 5 bases and J 6 bases; bases outside gene matches: 9. In DNA, the CDR3 is TGTGCCAGTAGTCCGCGGACAGGGGGCATGTTTCAGCCCCAGCATTTT. It is translated as CASSPRTGGMFQPQHF.

This clone showed up just a few times. J is TRBJ2-5 and V is TRBV28; TRBD2 matches 10 bases. V was pared by 8 bases and J by 5 bases, with 5 bases of the junction left unmatched. CDR3 length: 13 amino acids. Germline V gene data show CDR1 as MDHEN and CDR2 as SYDVKM. The CDR3 DNA is TGTGCCAGCCGAGCGGGAGGGCCGGAGACCCAGTACTTC. Protein: CASRAGGPETQYF.

The chain recombines TRBV11-3 with TRBJ2-3, with 8 positions matching TRBD2. The CDR3 is 16 residues long. Per germline, CDR1 SGHNT and CDR2 YENEEA. V shed 5 bases and J 4 bases; nucleotides not matched to a gene: 11. In DNA, the CDR3 is TGTGCCAGCAGCACGACCGCCGGGGGGGCAGCAGATACGCAGTATTTT. Protein: CASSTTAGGAADTQYF.

This clone has a handful of counts. The J gene is TRBJ1-6, the V gene TRBV19, with D unresolved. Germline CDR1 is LNHDA and CDR2 is SQIVND (reference sequence). The CDR3 covers 12 residues. V shed 6 bases and J shed 10 bases, with 10 bases lying between them. The CDR3 protein is CASSQVRSPLHF. CDR3 in DNA: TGTGCCAGTAGCCAGGTGCGATCACCCCTCCACTTT.

The chain is built from TRBV7-9 and TRBJ2-3, with a tentative D call TRBD1 (5 bases). This CDR3 has 15 residues. V gave up 4 bases and J gave up 0 bases, with 11 bases separating them. Looked up from germline, CDR1 is SEHNR and CDR2 is FQNEAQ (reference sequence). CDR3 in DNA: TGTGCCAGCAGCTCCTCAGGGCCTAGCACAGATACGCAGTATTTT. Translation gives CASSSSGPSTDTQYF.

This clone has just one count. This chain uses TRBV5-4 with TRBJ1-4; a possible D gene is TRBD1 (5 bases). The CDR3 length is 14 residues. Germline assignment: CDR1 SGHNT and CDR2 YYREEE (reference sequence). V was trimmed by 1 base and J by 7 bases, leaving 11 bases between them. The CDR3 DNA is TGTGCCAGCAGCTTGTTGGGGGAGGGTGAAAAACTGTTTTTT. As protein: CASSLLGEGEKLFF.

This clone was found once. The chain has TRBV5-1 and TRBJ1-2, with D unclear. This CDR3 spans 17 amino acids. CDR1 is SGHRS and CDR2 is YFSETQ in the germline V gene. Trimming removed 4 bases from V and 3 bases from J, with 22 bases in between. The CDR3 protein is CASSQPNVTVLDYGYTF. The CDR3 region has the DNA TGCGCCAGCAGCCAACCAAACGTCACAGTACTGGACTATGGCTACACCTTC.

The chain recombines TRBV29-1 with TRBJ1-2, with 8 nucleotides matching TRBD1. V shed 6 bases and J 8 bases; nucleotides not matched to a gene: 11. The CDR3 spans 13 residues. Germline lookup yields CDR1 SQVTM and CDR2 ANQGSEA. The CDR3 here is CSVKGQAALGYTF. CDR3 sequence (DNA): TGCAGCGTGAAGGGACAGGCCGCCCTCGGCTACACCTTC.

The V call is TRBV27, the J call TRBJ1-2; TRBD1 aligns across 8 bases. The V gene's germline CDR1 is MNHEY and CDR2 SMNVEV (reference sequence). The CDR3 spans 14 residues. J gave up 3 bases and V 6 bases, and 6 bases lay outside the gene matches. The CDR3 loop reads CASRDRGQDYGYTF. Written as DNA, the CDR3 is TGTGCCAGCAGGGACCGGGGACAGGACTATGGCTACACCTTC.

V gene TRBV7-9 combines with J gene TRBJ2-5, with TRBD2 matching 7 bases. This CDR3 contains 13 residues. J lost 4 bases, V lost 8 bases, and 7 bases had no gene match. Germline CDR1 SEHNR, CDR2 FQNEAQ (reference sequence). CDR3 DNA: TGTGCCAGCGCTACCGGGACTATAGAGACCCAGTACTTC. Protein: CASATGTIETQYF.

The CDR3 sequence: CASSARTSGIDTQYF. CDR3 in DNA: TGTGCCAGCAGTGCAAGGACTAGCGGGATAGATACGCAGTATTTT. The V call is TRBV28, the J call TRBJ2-3, with 12 bases identical to TRBD2. With V trimmed by 5 bases and J by 5 bases, 5 bases remained unmatched. This CDR3 contains 15 residues. Per the germline V gene, CDR1 is MDHEN and CDR2 is SYDVKM.

The rearrangement uses TRBV9 and TRBJ1-5; a possible D gene is TRBD1 (6 bases). V dropped 3 bases and J dropped 1 base, with 11 bases sitting between them. CDR1 is SGDLS, CDR2 YYNGEE, per germline. The CDR3 totals 15 residues. CDR3 bases: TGTGCCAGCAGCGGGGGGCTACAGAGCAATCAGCCCCAGCATTTT. This gives the protein CASSGGLQSNQPQHF. The full variable domain, its missing parts supplied by reference TRBV9 and TRBJ1-5, is DSGVTQTPKHLITATGQRVTLRCSPRSGDLSVYWYQQSLDQGLQFLIQYYNGEERAKGNILERFSAQQFPDLHSELNLSSLELGDSALYFCASSGGLQSNQPQHFGDGTRLSIL.

The chain joins TRBV30 to TRBJ1-4, with D tentatively TRBD1 (6 bases). The germline CDR1 and CDR2 sequences are GTSNPN and SVGIG (reference sequence). CDR3 length equals 13 residues. Trimming pared 4 bases from V and 3 bases from J, leaving 9 bases between. The CDR3 DNA reads as TGTGCCTGGAACAGGGCAGCTAATGAAAAACTGTTTTTT. This gives the protein CAWNRAANEKLFF.

The chain employs TRBV28 and TRBJ2-3; D might be TRBD2 (7 bases). V lost 1 base, J lost 2 bases, and 13 bases lay in between. The length of the CDR3 is 16 residues. Germline V CDR1 and CDR2: MDHEN, SYDVKM. CDR3 amino acids: CASSLLQGRVTDTQYF. CDR3 nucleotide sequence: TGTGCCAGCAGTTTATTGCAGGGGAGGGTCACAGATACGCAGTATTTT.

The table lists this clone with a few counts. The chain employs TRBV19 and TRBJ2-5; TRBD1 agrees at 9 bases. The CDR3 runs 14 residues. Per the germline V gene, CDR1 is LNHDA and CDR2 is SQIVND (reference sequence). The J segment lost 5 bases and the V segment lost 9 bases, leaving 10 bases of the junction unmatched. The CDR3 here is CASQHTGGRETQYF. Written as DNA, the CDR3 is TGTGCCAGCCAACATACAGGGGGCCGGGAGACCCAGTACTTC.

The chain links TRBV10-1 to TRBJ2-3, with D perhaps matching TRBD2 (5 bases). Trimming pared 5 bases from V and 2 bases from J, leaving 8 bases between. The CDR3 runs 13 residues. Germline assignment: CDR1 WNHNN and CDR2 SYGVQD (reference sequence). Written as DNA, the CDR3 is TGCGCCAGCAGTCGGGATCTCACAGATACGCAGTATTTT. Protein sequence: CASSRDLTDTQYF.

This chain links TRBV3-1 (or the pseudogene TRBV3-2) with TRBJ2-3; 9 bases agree with TRBD2. The V and J ends lost 7 bases and 5 bases, in that order; junction bases with no gene match: 7. The CDR3 is made up of 14 amino acids. Germline assignment: CDR1 LGHDT and CDR2 YNNKEL (reference sequence). CDR3 in amino acids: CASNQREVGDTQYF. The CDR3 DNA sequence: TGTGCCAGCAACCAGCGGGAGGTGGGAGATACGCAGTATTTT.

This clone was seen just once. V gene TRBV2 combines with J gene TRBJ2-1; 8 bases fit TRBD2. The CDR3 is 15 residues long. Germline CDR1 is SNHLY and CDR2 is FYNNEI. The ends lost 7 bases at V and 9 bases at J; junction bases unmatched: 14. CDR3 sequence (DNA): TGTGCCAGCACTACCCGTACTAGCGGAGGGGGTGAGCAGTTCTTC. It translates to CASTTRTSGGGEQFF.

This chain joins TRBV30 and TRBJ2-1; 10 positions agree with TRBD2. Germline loops: CDR1 GTSNPN, CDR2 SVGIG (reference sequence). The CDR3 spans 15 residues. Germline trimming cut 0 bases from V and 5 bases from J; bases unmatched to any gene: 4. Here the CDR3 DNA reads TGTGCCTGGAGTGTAGGGACTAGCGTTCACAATGAGCAGTTCTTC. Encoded protein: CAWSVGTSVHNEQFF. Filled out from reference TRBV30 and TRBJ2-1, the complete variable domain reads SQTIHQWPATLVQPVGSPLSLECTVEGTSNPNLYWYRQAAGRGLQLLFYSVGIGQISSEVPQNLSASRPQDRQFILSSKKLLLSDSGFYLCAWSVGTSVHNEQFFGPGTRLTVL.